The present T cell receptor beta chain was sequenced within a study of T-cell memory formation after mild COVID-19. Across the study: TCR clusters showed largely donor specificity. Study-wide findings and caveats: While clones contracting from day 15 to 85 were balanced between CD4 and CD8, later expanders leaned CD4+.

From germline, CDR1 is SGHTA and CDR2 FQGNSA. The V and J ends lost 2 bases and 2 bases respectively, with 7 bases between them. The CDR3 has 14 amino acids. TCRdb fed the 5' RACE reads into MiXCR, producing one record per CDR3 protein. The data contain 450,000 or so distinct CDR3 sequences, around 27% of them seen just once; the ten biggest clones take up around 13%. A remark on this clonotype: Its antigen is as yet unknown.

Sequenced material: PBMCs or a T cell subset sorted from them (not recorded which). The sequence was obtained from an adult woman who had mild COVID-19 (a few samples of this study predate the infection). Cell type and time point are not known. This chain joins TRBV7-2 and TRBJ1-5; unclear D gene. The CDR3 spells CASSLRLGNQPQHF. The CDR3 DNA is TGTGCCAGCAGCTTAAGGCTAGGCAATCAGCCCCAGCATTTT.